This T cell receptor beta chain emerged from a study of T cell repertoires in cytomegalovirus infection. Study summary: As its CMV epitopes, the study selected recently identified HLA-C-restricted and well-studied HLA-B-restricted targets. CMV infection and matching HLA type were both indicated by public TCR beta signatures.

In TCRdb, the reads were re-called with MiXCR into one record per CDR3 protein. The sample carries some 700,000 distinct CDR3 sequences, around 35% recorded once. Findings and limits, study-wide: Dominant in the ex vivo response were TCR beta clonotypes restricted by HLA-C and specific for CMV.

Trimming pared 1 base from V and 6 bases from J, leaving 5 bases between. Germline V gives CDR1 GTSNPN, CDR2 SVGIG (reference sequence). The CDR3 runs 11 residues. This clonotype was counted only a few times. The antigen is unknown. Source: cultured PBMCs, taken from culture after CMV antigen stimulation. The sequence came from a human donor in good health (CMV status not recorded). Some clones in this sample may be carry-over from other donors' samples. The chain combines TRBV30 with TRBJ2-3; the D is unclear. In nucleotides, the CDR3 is TGTGCCTGGAGTGCCAAGGATACGCAGTATTTT. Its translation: CAWSAKDTQYF.